These T cell receptor beta chains were read from a single sample in a study of patients and donors after allogeneic stem cell transplantation. One entry per CDR3 protein, called by TCRdb with MiXCR from the RT-PCR reads. Of roughly 230,000 distinct CDR3 sequences listed, 13% to 15% are singletons. The sample was blood, either unsorted or a sorted T cell fraction (not recorded which). The receptors were gathered from a human donor who was either an allogeneic HSCT recipient or a stem cell or donor lymphocyte infusion donor (not recorded which). It is not recorded whose cells these are; they may come from a transplant donor. The CDR3 runs from the conserved cysteine through the conserved F or W. Each record gives: V gene, CDR3 length, clone size, J gene, D gene, CDR3 protein, CDR3 DNA. The D gene is left open where the match is weak. The listing skips clone size in some rows; elsewhere it reads once, few, many or a size class.

TRBV7-9	14	NA	TRBJ2-4	NA	CASSNRDFKNIQYF	TGTGCCAGCAGCAACCGGGACTTCAAAAACATTCAGTACTTC
TRBV5-1	13	many	TRBJ2-7	TRBD2	CASKLAGTYEQYF	TGCGCCAGCAAACTAGCGGGAACCTACGAGCAGTACTTC
TRBV3-1	15	few	TRBJ1-2	TRBD1	CASSHDGQGAQGYTF	TGTGCCAGCAGCCATGACGGACAGGGGGCTCAAGGCTACACCTTC
TRBV12-3/TRBV12-4	15	NA	TRBJ1-2	NA	CASSPRDAQRAGYTF	TGTGCCAGCAGCCCCCGGGACGCCCAACGGGCTGGCTACACCTTC
TRBV29-1	12	NA	TRBJ1-1	NA	CSVAVQNTEAFF	TGCAGCGTTGCGGTCCAGAACACTGAAGCTTTCTTT
TRBV19	14	many	TRBJ1-1	NA	CASTHSTSGTEAFF	TGTGCCAGTACACACTCCACCTCAGGAACTGAAGCTTTCTTT
TRBV5-1	15	few	TRBJ2-3	NA	CASSLQVPSTDTQYF	TGCGCCAGCAGCCTACAGGTTCCTAGCACAGATACGCAGTATTTT
TRBV28	13	few	TRBJ2-4	NA	CASSLGGSDIQYF	TGTGCCAGCAGTTTAGGGGGGTCCGACATTCAGTACTTC
TRBV4-2	15	NA	TRBJ2-5	NA	CASSQATATQETQYF	TGTGCCAGCAGCCAGGCGACGGCTACCCAAGAGACCCAGTACTTC
TRBV5-1	15	few	TRBJ1-3	NA	CASKQGGNSGNTIYF	TGCGCCAGCAAGCAGGGAGGCAACTCTGGAAACACCATATATTTT
TRBV5-6	14	few	TRBJ2-1	NA	CASSLWSAYNEQFF	TGTGCCAGCAGCTTGTGGTCAGCATACAATGAGCAGTTCTTC
TRBV5-1	16	many	TRBJ2-7	TRBD2	CASRHTAGVHSYEQYF	TGCGCCAGCAGACATACGGCGGGAGTTCATTCCTACGAGCAGTACTTC
TRBV6-2/TRBV6-3	18	many	TRBJ2-7	TRBD1	CASSADGQGAMSLHEQYF	TGTGCCAGCAGTGCCGACGGACAGGGGGCCATGTCTCTCCACGAGCAGTACTTC
TRBV7-2	14	few	TRBJ2-3	NA	CASSLLISTDTQYF	TGTGCCAGCAGCCTCCTAATCAGCACAGATACGCAGTATTTT
TRBV9	15	NA	TRBJ2-1	NA	CASAKVAVGQEEQFF	TGTGCCAGCGCTAAGGTGGCGGTGGGCCAAGAGGAGCAGTTCTTC
TRBV7-2	14	few	TRBJ2-3	TRBD1	CASSSRQGTNTQYF	TGTGCCAGCAGCTCACGACAGGGAACCAATACGCAGTATTTT
TRBV21-1	14	NA	TRBJ1-2	NA	CASSKATGLGGYTF	TGTGCCAGCAGCAAAGCGACAGGGTTGGGTGGCTACACCTTC
TRBV6-1	14	NA	TRBJ2-7	TRBD1	CASSEKGATNEQYF	TGTGCCAGCAGTGAAAAGGGGGCTACGAACGAGCAGTACTTC